The T cell receptor (beta chain) described here comes from a study of blood T cell repertoires in COVID-19. The CDR3 has 16 amino acids. Trimming took off 4 bases at V and 0 bases at J, with 14 bases between the two ends. Germline values: CDR1 ENHRY, CDR2 SYGVKD. In the source study's methods: Counts of nucleated cells, estimated from reference gene primer amplification, were obtained. Sequenced by immunoSEQ multiplex PCR; TCRdb stores in-frame clones only, minus some. That table furnishes V, J and clone size, whereas the DNA furnished D and trimming. The table has more than 200,000 clones, roughly nine tenths seen once.

V usage is TRBV10-3 and J usage is TRBJ2-3, with D perhaps matching TRBD2 (5 bases). Sequenced input: PBMCs or T cells enriched from blood (not recorded which). This TCR was recovered from a woman in her 30s with acute COVID-19. The CDR3: CAISGPASISTDTQYF. The CDR3 DNA follows: TGTGCCATCAGTGGTCCGGCTAGCATAAGCACAGATACGCAGTATTTT.